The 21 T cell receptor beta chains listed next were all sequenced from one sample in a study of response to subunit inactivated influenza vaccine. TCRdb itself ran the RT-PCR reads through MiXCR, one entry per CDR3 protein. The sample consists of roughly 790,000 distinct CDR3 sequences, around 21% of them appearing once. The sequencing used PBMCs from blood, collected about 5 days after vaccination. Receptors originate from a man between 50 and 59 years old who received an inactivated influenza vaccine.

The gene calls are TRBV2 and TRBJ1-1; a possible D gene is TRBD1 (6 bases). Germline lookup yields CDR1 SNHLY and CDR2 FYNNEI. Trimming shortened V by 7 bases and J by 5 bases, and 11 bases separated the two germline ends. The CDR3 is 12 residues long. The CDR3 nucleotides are TGTGCCAGCAACGGGGGCGGGACTGAAGCTTTCTTT. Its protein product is CASNGGGTEAFF.

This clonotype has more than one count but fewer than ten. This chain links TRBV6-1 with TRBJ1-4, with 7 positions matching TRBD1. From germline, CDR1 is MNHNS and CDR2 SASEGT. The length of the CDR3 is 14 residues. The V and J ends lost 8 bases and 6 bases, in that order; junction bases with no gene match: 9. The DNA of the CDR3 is TGTGCCAGCGGGGTACAGGGGAATCATGAAAAACTGTTTTTT. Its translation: CASGVQGNHEKLFF.

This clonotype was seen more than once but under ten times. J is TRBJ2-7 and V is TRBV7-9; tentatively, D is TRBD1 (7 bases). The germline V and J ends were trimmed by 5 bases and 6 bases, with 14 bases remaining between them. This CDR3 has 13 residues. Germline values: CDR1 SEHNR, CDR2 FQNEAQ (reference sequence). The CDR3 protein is CASSLQGGGEQYF. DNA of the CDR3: TGTGCCAGCAGCCTCCAGGGGGGAGGCGAGCAGTACTTC.

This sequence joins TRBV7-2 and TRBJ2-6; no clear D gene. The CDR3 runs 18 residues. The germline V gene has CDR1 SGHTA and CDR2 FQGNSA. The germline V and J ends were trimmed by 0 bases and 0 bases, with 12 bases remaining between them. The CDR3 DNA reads TGTGCCAGCAGCTTAGCGATAACGATCCACTCTGGGGCCAACGTCCTGACTTTC. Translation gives CASSLAITIHSGANVLTF. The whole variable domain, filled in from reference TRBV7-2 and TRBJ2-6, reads GAGVSQSPSNKVTEKGKDVELRCDPISGHTALYWYRQSLGQGLEFLIYFQGNSAPDKSGLPSDRFSAERTGGSVSTLTIQRTQQEDSAVYLCASSLAITIHSGANVLTFGAGSRLTVL.

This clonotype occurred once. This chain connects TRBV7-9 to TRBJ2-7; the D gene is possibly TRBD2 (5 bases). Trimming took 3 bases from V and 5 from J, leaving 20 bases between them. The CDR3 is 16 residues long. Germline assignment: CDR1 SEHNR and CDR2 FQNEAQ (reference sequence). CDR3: CASSFPPGPDGDEQYF. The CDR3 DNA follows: TGTGCCAGCAGCTTTCCACCCGGACCTGACGGGGACGAGCAGTACTTC.

The CDR3 DNA follows: TGTGCCAGCAGCTTAGAGGGACAGATAGACAATGAGCAGTTCTTC. Protein sequence: CASSLEGQIDNEQFF. This rearrangement joins TRBV7-8 to TRBJ2-1; 7 bases are shared with TRBD1. The CDR3 sequence is 15 residues long. J was trimmed by 5 bases and V by 1 base; bases with no gene match: 5. Per the germline V gene, CDR1 is SGHVS and CDR2 is FQNEAQ.

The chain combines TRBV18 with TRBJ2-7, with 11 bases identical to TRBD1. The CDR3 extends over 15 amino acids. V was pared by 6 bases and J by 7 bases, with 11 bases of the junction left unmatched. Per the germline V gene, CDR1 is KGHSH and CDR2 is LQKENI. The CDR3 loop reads CASSRSGTGGEEQYF. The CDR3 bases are TGTGCCAGCTCTCGTTCCGGGACAGGGGGTGAGGAGCAGTACTTC.

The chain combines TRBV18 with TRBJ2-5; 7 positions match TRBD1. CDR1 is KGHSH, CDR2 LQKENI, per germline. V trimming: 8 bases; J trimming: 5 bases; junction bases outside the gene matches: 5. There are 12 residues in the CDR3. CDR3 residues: CASRVTGETQYF. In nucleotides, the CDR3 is TGTGCCAGCCGAGTGACAGGGGAGACCCAGTACTTC.

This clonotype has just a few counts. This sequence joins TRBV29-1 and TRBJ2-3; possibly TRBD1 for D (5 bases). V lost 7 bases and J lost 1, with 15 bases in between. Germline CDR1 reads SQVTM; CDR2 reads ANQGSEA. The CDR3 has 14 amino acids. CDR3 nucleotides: TGCAGCGCATTCAGGGTTCCCCGCACAGATACGCAGTATTTT. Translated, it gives CSAFRVPRTDTQYF.

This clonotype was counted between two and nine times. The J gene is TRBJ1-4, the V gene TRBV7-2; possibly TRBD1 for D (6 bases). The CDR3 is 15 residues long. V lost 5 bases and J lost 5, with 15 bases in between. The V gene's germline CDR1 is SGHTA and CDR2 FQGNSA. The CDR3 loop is CASSRGGLGNEKLFF. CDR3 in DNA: TGTGCCAGCAGCCGAGGGGGTTTGGGGAATGAAAAACTGTTTTTT.

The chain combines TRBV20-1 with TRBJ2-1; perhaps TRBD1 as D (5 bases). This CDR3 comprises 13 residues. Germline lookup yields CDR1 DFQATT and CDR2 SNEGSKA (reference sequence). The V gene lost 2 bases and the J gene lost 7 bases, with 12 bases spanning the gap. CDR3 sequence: CSARPQGANEQFF. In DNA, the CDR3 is TGCAGTGCTAGACCCCAGGGTGCGAATGAGCAGTTCTTC.

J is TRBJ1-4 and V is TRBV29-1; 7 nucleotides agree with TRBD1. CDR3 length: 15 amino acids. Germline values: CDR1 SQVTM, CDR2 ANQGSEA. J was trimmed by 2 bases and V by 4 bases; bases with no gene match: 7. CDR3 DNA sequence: TGCAGCGTTGGACAGGGTAGAGCGACTAATGAAAAACTGTTTTTT. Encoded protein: CSVGQGRATNEKLFF.

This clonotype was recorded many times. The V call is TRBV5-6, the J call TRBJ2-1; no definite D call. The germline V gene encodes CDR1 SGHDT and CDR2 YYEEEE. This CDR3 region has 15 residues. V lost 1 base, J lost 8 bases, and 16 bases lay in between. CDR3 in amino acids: CASSLKGGGNDEQFF. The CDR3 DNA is TGTGCCAGCAGCTTGAAGGGCGGTGGTAACGATGAGCAGTTCTTC. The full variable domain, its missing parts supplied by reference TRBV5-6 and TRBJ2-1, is DAGVTQSPTHLIKTRGQQVTLRCSPKSGHDTVSWYQQALGQGPQFIFQYYEEEERQRGNFPDRFSGHQFPNYSSELNVNALLLGDSALYLCASSLKGGGNDEQFFGPGTRLTVL.

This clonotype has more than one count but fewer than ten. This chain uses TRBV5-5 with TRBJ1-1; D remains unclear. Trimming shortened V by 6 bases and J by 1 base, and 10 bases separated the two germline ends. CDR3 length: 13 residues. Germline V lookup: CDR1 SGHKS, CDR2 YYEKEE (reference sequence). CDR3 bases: TGTGCCAGCATCCTTTTAACGAACACTGAAGCTTTCTTT. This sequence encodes CASILLTNTEAFF. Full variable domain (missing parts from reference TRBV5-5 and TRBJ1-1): DAGVTQSPTHLIKTRGQQVTLRCSPISGHKSVSWYQQVLGQGPQFIFQYYEKEERGRGNFPDRFSARQFPNYSSELNVNALLLGDSALYLCASILLTNTEAFFGQGTRLTVV.

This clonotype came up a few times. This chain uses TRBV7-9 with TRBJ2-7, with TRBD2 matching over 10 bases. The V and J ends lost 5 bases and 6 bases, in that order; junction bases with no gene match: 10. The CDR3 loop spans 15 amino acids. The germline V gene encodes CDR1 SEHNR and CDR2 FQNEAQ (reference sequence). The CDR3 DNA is TGTGCCAGCAGCAAGCTAGCGGGAGCAATCGGCGAGCAGTACTTC. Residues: CASSKLAGAIGEQYF.

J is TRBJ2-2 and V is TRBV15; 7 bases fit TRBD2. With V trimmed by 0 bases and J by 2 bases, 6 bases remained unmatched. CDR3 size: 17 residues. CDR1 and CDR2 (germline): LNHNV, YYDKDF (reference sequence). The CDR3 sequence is CATSRDRGRANTGELFF. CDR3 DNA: TGTGCCACCAGCAGAGATAGAGGGAGGGCCAACACCGGGGAGCTGTTTTTT.

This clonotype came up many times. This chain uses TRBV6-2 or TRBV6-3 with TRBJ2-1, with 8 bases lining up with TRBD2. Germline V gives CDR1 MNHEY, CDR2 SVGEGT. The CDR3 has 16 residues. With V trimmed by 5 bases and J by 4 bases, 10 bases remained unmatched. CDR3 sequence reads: CASSHPPGRAYNEQFF. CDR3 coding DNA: TGTGCCAGCAGTCACCCTCCCGGGAGGGCTTACAATGAGCAGTTCTTC.

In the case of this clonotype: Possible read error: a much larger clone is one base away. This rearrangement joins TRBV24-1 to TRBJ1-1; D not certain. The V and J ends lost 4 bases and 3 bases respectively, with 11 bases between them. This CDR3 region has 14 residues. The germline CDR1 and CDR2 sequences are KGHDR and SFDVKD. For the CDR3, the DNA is TGTGCCACCAGTGACTCGGCCAGCCACACTGAAGCTTTCTTT. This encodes CATSDSASHTEAFF.

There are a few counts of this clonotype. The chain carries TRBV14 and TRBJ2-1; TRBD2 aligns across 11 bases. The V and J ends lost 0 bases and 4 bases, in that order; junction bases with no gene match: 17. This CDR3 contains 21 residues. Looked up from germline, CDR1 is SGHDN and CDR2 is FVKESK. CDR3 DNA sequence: TGTGCCAGCAGCCAAGATAGTCGACTGGTGGCTAGCGGGAGGCGGTACAATGAGCAGTTCTTC. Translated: CASSQDSRLVASGRRYNEQFF.

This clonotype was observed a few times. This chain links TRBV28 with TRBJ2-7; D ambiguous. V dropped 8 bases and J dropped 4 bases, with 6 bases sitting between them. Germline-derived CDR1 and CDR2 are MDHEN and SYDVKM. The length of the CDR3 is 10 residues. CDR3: CASQRYEQYF. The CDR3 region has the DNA TGTGCCAGCCAAAGGTACGAGCAGTACTTC.

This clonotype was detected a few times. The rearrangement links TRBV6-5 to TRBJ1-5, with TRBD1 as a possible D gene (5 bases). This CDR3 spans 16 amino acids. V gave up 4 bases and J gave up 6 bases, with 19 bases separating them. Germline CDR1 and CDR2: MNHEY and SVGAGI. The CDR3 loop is CASSSRDRYSGQPQHF. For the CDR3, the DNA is TGTGCCAGCAGTTCTCGGGACCGCTACTCGGGTCAGCCCCAGCATTTT.